The clone carrying this T cell receptor (beta chain) was seen a handful of times. The antigen remains undetermined. Since all of the isolated RNA was reverse transcribed, expressed TCRB transcripts were what got sequenced. Libraries were prepared by immunoSEQ multiplex PCR; TCRdb keeps only in-frame clonotypes and omits some of them. This sample yields some 400,000 clones, of which more than 12% are seen a single time; approximately 0.019% belongs to the top ten. The entry originates in a study of beta chain features in type 1 diabetes. Study-level results: High TCR expression in some cells could lead to their over-representation in cDNA sequencing.

CDR1 and CDR2 from the germline V gene are LNHDA and SQIVND (reference sequence). The J segment lost 2 bases and the V segment lost 5 bases, leaving 5 bases of the junction unmatched. The CDR3 extends over 15 amino acids. Each sorted fraction was over 95% pure. Sample: naive CD4+ T cells from blood. The chain couples TRBV19 to TRBJ2-7; 11 nucleotides match TRBD2. This clonotype originated in a woman aged 18-35 years in good health. The CDR3 reads CASSLGTSGTYEQYF. CDR3 in DNA: TGTGCCAGTAGTCTTGGGACTAGCGGAACCTACGAGCAGTACTTC.